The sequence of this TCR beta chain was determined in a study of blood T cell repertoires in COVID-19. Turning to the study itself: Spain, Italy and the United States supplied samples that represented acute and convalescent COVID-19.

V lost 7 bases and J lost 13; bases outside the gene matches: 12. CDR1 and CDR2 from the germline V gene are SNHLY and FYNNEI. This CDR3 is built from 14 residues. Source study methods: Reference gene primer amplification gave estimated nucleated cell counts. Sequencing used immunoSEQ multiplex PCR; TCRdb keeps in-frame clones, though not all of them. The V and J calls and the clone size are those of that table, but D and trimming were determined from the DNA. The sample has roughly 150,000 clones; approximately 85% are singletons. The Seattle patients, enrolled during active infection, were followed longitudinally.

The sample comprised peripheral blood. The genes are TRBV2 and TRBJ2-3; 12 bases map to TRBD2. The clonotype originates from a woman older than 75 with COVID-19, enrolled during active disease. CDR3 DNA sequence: TGTGCCAGCAACGGGCTAGCGGGGGGGTATCCCGAGTATTTT. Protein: CASNGLAGGYPEYF.